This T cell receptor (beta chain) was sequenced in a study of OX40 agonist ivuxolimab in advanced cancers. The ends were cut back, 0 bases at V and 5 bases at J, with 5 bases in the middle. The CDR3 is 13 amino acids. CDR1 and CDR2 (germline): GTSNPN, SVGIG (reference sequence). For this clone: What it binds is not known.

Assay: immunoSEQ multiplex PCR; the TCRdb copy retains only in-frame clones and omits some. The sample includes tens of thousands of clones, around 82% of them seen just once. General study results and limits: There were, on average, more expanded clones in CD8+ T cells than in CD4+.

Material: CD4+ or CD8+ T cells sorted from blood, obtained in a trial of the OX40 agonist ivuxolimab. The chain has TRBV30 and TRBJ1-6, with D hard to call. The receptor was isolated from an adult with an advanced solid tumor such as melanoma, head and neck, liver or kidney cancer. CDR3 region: CAWSVSDNSPLHF. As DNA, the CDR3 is TGTGCCTGGAGTGTATCGGATAATTCACCCCTCCACTTT. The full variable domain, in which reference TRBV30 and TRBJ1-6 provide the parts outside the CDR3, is SQTIHQWPATLVQPVGSPLSLECTVEGTSNPNLYWYRQAAGRGLQLLFYSVGIGQISSEVPQNLSASRPQDRQFILSSKKLLLSDSGFYLCAWSVSDNSPLHFGNGTRLTVT.